The rows below give T cell receptor beta chains drawn from one sample of a study of CD8 T cells in ankylosing spondylitis. MiXCR, run by TCRdb on the 5' RACE reads, gives a single entry per CDR3 protein. Of 800,000 to 900,000 distinct CDR3 sequences listed, 10% to 15% were seen once; the top ten hold roughly 0.51%. The sample comprised blood, either unsorted or a sorted T cell fraction (not recorded which). Receptors were obtained from a male donor with ankylosing spondylitis. The CDR3 runs from the conserved cysteine through the conserved F or W. The D gene is left open where the match is weak. The size entry is marked missing in some rows and otherwise reads once, few, many or a size class.

j_call v_call d_call clone_size cdr3_nt cdr3_aa
TRBJ2-1 TRBV3-1 . few TGTGCCAGCAGCCAGACTACAGTTAGTGAGCAGTTCTTC CASSQTTVSEQFF
TRBJ2-3 TRBV29-1 TRBD2 few TGCAGCGGGGACTATTCCACAGATACGCAGTATTTT CSGDYSTDTQYF
TRBJ2-5 TRBV24-1 . . TGTGCCACCAGTGATCCAGGGGCGGGGGAGTGGACCCAGTACTTC CATSDPGAGEWTQYF
TRBJ2-5 TRBV12-3/TRBV12-4 TRBD1 . TGTGCCAGCAGCCGACAGGGGGTAGAAGAGACCCAGTACTTC CASSRQGVEETQYF
TRBJ2-7 TRBV18 TRBD1 few TGTGCCAGCTCACCCCCCAGGGGGATAAGCGAGCAGTACTTC CASSPPRGISEQYF
TRBJ1-5 TRBV2 . . TGTGCCAGCAGTGAAGGGTTGGGGACACCGAGCAATCAGCCCCAGCATTTT CASSEGLGTPSNQPQHF
TRBJ2-1 TRBV5-1 TRBD2 . TGCGCCAGCAGCGCCTCCTTCGGTAGCGGGAGGAACTACAATGAGCAGTTCTTC CASSASFGSGRNYNEQFF
TRBJ2-5 TRBV20-1 . many TGCAGTGCTAGTCTGCAAGTGGAGACCCAGTACTTC CSASLQVETQYF
TRBJ2-3 TRBV9 . . TGTGCCAGCAGCGTAGGCGGTGAGGGTGATACGCAGTATTTT CASSVGGEGDTQYF
TRBJ2-3 TRBV20-1 . many TGCAGTGCTAGAGGAGAGGGGGTTCTCACAGATACGCAGTATTTT CSARGEGVLTDTQYF